This entry lists 4 T cell receptor beta chains sequenced from one sample in a study of PD-1 blockade in classical Hodgkin lymphoma (dated by TCRdb to the early 2020s). The protocol used for the library was the immunoSEQ multiplex PCR assay. TCRdb took this table from immuneACCESS and kept in-frame rearrangements with V and J called. Such tables lack part of the clones; where checked against another copy, unresolved V genes explain under half of the gap, and the rest is unexplained. The sample contains about 41,000 clones, around 75% of them found a single time. More than 20% of the sample rests with the top ten. Sample time point, as interpreted from the label and publication: cycle 1 day 1 (C1D1), immediately before nivolumab initiation. Every trial patient had relapsed after autologous stem cell transplantation, and cohorts A, B and C differed in prior brentuximab vedotin exposure. The sequences come from peripheral blood mononuclear cells (PBMCs), collected at baseline. The receptors were gathered from a human donor with classical Hodgkin lymphoma.

The chain employs TRBV19 and TRBJ2-7; 9 bases map to TRBD1. Germline trimming cut 6 bases from V and 1 base from J; bases unmatched to any gene: 7. The germline gives CDR1 LNHDA, CDR2 SQIVND (reference sequence). The CDR3 is made up of 15 amino acids. CDR3 protein: CASSLTTGGSYEQYF. The CDR3, as DNA: TGTGCCAGTAGCCTCACGACAGGGGGTTCCTACGAGCAGTACTTC.

The chain employs TRBV25-1 and TRBJ1-1; D is uncertain. Looked up from germline, CDR1 is MGHDK and CDR2 is SYGVNS. Trimming removed 4 bases at V and 5 bases at J, with 5 bases between. The CDR3 loop spans 11 amino acids. The CDR3 DNA reads TGTGCCAGCAGTGCCCTTACTGAAGCTTTCTTT. It codes for CASSALTEAFF.

By share of the sample, this clone is medium-sized (0.01 to 0.1%). The same CDR3 can be traced to other DNA sequences in this sample. The rearrangement uses TRBV18 and TRBJ1-1; perhaps TRBD1 as D (6 bases). Germline CDR1 and CDR2: KGHSH and LQKENI. Trimming left V 1 base short and J 4 bases short, with 7 bases between. The CDR3 is 13 residues long. The CDR3 reads CASSPQGGTEAFF. The CDR3 bases are TGTGCCAGCTCACCACAAGGGGGCACTGAAGCTTTCTTT.

The V call is TRBV6-5, the J call TRBJ1-2, with a tentative D call TRBD1 (6 bases). The CDR3 has 16 residues. The V gene's germline CDR1 is MNHEY and CDR2 SVGAGI. V shed 0 bases and J shed 4 bases, with 15 bases lying between them. CDR3 region: CASSYSRTVGPYGYTF. CDR3 nucleotides: TGTGCCAGCAGTTACTCCAGGACAGTCGGTCCCTATGGCTACACCTTC.